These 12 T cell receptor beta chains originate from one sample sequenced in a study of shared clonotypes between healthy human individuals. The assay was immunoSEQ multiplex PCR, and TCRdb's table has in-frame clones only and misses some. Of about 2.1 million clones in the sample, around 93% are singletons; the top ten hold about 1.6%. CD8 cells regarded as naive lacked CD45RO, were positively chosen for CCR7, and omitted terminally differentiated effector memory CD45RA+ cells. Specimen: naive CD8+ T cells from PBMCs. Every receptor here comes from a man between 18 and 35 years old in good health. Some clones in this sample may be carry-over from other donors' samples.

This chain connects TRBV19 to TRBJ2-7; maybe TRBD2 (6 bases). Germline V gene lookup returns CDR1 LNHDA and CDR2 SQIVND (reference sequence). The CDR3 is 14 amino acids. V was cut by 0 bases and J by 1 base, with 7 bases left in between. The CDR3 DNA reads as TGTGCCAGTAGTATAGACGGAGGGTCCTACGAGCAGTACTTC. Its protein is CASSIDGGSYEQYF.

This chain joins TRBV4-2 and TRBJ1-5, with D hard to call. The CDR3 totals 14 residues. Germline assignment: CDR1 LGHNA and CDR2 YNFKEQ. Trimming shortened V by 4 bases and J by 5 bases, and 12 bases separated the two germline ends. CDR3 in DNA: TGTGCCAGCAGCCTCCAGAGTGTAGATCAGCCCCAGCATTTT. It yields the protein CASSLQSVDQPQHF.

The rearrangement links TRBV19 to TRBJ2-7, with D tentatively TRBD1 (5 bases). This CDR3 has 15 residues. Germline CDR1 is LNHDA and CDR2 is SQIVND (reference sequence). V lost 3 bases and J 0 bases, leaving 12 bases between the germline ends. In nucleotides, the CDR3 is TGTGCCAGTAGTATCTCGGACACCGACTCCTACGAGCAGTACTTC. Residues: CASSISDTDSYEQYF.

The CDR3 is CASSSWGGQGGDEQFF. CDR3 in DNA: TGTGCCAGCAGTTCCTGGGGGGGCCAAGGAGGCGATGAGCAGTTCTTC. V and J are TRBV6-5 and TRBJ2-1, with a weak D call TRBD2 (7 bases). In germline, CDR1 is MNHEY, CDR2 SVGAGI. The CDR3 is 16 amino acids. V dropped 4 bases and J dropped 8 bases, with 21 bases sitting between them.

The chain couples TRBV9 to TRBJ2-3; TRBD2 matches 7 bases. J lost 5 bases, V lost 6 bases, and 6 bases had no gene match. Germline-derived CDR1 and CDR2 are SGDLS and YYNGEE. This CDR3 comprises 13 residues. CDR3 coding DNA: TGTGCCAGCAAGGCGGGAGACAGAGATACGCAGTATTTT. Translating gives CASKAGDRDTQYF.

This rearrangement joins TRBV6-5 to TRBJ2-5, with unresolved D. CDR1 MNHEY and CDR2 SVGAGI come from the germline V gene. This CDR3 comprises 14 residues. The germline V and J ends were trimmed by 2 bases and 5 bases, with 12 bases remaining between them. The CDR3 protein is CASSYIGLGETQYF. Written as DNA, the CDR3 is TGTGCCAGCAGTTACATCGGATTGGGGGAGACCCAGTACTTC.

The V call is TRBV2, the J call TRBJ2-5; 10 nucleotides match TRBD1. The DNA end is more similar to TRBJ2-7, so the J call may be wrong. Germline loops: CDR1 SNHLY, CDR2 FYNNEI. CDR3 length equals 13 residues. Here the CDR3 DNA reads TGTGCCAGCAGGCCCGGGACAGGGGACGAGCAGTACTTC. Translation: CASRPGTGDEQYF.

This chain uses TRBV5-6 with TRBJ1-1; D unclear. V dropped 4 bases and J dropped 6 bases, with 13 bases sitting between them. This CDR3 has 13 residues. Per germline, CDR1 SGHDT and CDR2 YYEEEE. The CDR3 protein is CASSPPFSPEAFF. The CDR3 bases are TGTGCCAGCAGCCCTCCGTTTAGCCCTGAAGCTTTCTTT.

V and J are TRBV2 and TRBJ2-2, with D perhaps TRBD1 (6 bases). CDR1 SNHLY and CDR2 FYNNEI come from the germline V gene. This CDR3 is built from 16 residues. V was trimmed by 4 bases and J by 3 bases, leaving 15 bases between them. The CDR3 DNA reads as TGTGCCAGCAGTGGGGGGCGTACAGGCCACACCGGGGAGCTGTTTTTT. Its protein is CASSGGRTGHTGELFF.

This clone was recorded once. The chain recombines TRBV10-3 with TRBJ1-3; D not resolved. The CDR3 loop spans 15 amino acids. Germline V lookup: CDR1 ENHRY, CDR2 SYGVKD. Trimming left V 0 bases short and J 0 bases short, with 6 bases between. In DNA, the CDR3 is TGTGCCATCAGTGAGTCGGAAGACTCTGGAAACACCATATATTTT. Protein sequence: CAISESEDSGNTIYF.

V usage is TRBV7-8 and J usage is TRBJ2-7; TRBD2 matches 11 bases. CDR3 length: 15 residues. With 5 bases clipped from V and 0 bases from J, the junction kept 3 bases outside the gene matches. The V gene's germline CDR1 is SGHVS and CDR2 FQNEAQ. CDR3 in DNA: TGTGCCAGCAGCATAGGACTAGCGGGCTCCTACGAGCAGTACTTC. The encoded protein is CASSIGLAGSYEQYF.

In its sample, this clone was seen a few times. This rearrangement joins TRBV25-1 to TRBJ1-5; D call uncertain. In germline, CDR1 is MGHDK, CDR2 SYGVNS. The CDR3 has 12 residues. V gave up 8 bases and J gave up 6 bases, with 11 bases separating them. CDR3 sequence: CASPPGGQPQHF. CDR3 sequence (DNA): TGTGCCAGCCCCCCAGGCGGTCAGCCCCAGCATTTT.